This T cell receptor beta chain was sequenced during a study of control samples from healthy donors and cancer patients. Using immunoSEQ multiplex PCR, the repertoire was profiled, and TCRdb retains in-frame clones only, with some absent. The table records 250,000 to 300,000 clones, about four fifths of them present only once. In germline, CDR1 is SGHKS, CDR2 YYEKEE (reference sequence). This CDR3 comprises 15 residues. Trimming stripped 5 bases from V and 1 base from J, with 15 bases between. The clonotype originates from a woman aged 55 to 70 with lung cancer. The chain carries TRBV5-5 and TRBJ1-2; D unresolved. The sample comprised PBMCs. The CDR3 coding sequence is TGTGCCAGCAGATTAGGGCCAGAGCGTAACTATGGCTACACCTTC. Translating gives CASRLGPERNYGYTF. Complete variable domain (other parts from reference TRBV5-5 and TRBJ1-2): DAGVTQSPTHLIKTRGQQVTLRCSPISGHKSVSWYQQVLGQGPQFIFQYYEKEERGRGNFPDRFSARQFPNYSSELNVNALLLGDSALYLCASRLGPERNYGYTFGSGTRLTVV.